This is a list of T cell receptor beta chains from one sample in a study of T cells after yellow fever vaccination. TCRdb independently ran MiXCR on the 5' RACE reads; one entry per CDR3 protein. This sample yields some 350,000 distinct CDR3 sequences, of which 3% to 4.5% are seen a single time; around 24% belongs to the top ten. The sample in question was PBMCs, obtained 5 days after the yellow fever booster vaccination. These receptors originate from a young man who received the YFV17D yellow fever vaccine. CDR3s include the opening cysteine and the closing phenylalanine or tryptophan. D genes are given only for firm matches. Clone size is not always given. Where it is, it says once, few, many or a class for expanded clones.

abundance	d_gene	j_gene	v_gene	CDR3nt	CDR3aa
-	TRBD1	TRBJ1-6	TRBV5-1	TGCGCCAGCAGCCCCCGCGAGGGGGCAAACTCACCCCTCCACTTT	CASSPREGANSPLHF
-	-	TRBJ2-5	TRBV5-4	TGTGCCAGCAGCTCGGATCTCCAAGAGACCCAGTACTTC	CASSSDLQETQYF
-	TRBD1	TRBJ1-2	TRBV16	TGTGCCAGCAGCCGCCGCGGACAGGGGGTTAACTATGGCTACACCTTC	CASSRRGQGVNYGYTF
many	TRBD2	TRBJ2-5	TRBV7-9	TGTGCCAGCAGCCGGAGCGGGGGGATGGAAGAGACCCAGTACTTC	CASSRSGGMEETQYF
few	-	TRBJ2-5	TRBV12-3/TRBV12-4	TGTGCCAGCAGTTTATCCGGGGGGCTGGGGTACCAAGAGACCCAGTACTTC	CASSLSGGLGYQETQYF
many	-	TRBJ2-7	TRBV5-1	TGCGCCAGCAGCTCCCAGGACACGTACTCCTACGAGCAGTACTTC	CASSSQDTYSYEQYF
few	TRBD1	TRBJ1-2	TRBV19	TGTGCCAGTAGTAGACAGGGTACGAGTGGCTACACCTTC	CASSRQGTSGYTF
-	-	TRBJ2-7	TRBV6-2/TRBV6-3	TGTGCCAGCAGAAACCCCGACGGGAGTAAGTTCCACGAGCAGTACTTC	CASRNPDGSKFHEQYF
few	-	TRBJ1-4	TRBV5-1	TGCGCCAGCAGCTTGTGGCAGACTAATGAAAAACTGTTTTTT	CASSLWQTNEKLFF
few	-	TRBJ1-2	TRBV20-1	TGCAGTGCTGGCCTGACCTATGGCTACACCTTC	CSAGLTYGYTF
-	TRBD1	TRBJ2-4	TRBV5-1	TGCGCCAGCAGCTCGGACAGGGGGACAAACATTCAGTACTTC	CASSSDRGTNIQYF
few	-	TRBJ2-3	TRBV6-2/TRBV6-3	TGTGCCAGCAGTTACTCGTCCACGACGGGCACAGATACGCAGTATTTT	CASSYSSTTGTDTQYF
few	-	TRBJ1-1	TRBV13	TGTGCCAGCACCGCCCCGGGGTTAGGCGGGACTGAAGCTTTCTTT	CASTAPGLGGTEAFF
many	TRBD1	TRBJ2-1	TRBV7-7	TGTGCCAGCAGCTACGGGACAGGGGGAGTTTATGAGCAGTTCTTC	CASSYGTGGVYEQFF
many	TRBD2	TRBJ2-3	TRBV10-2	TGCGCCAGCCGAACTAGCGGCAACACAGATACGCAGTATTTT	CASRTSGNTDTQYF
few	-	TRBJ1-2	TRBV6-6	TGTGCCAGCAGTTACCCACCAGGGGCTCTTAACTATGGCTACACCTTC	CASSYPPGALNYGYTF
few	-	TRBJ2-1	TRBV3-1	TGTGCCAGCAGCCAATCACCTCCCCGTACCTACAATGAGCAGTTCTTC	CASSQSPPRTYNEQFF
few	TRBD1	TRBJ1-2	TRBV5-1	TGCGCCAGCAGCCCTTGGACAGGGGGAGGCTACACCTTC	CASSPWTGGGYTF
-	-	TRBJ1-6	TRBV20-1	TGCAGTGCAATCGGACAGACCTCCTATAATTCACCCCTCCACTTT	CSAIGQTSYNSPLHF
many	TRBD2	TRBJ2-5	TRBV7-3	TGTGCCAGCAGTTCCGGGGGGGAGGAGACCCAGTACTTC	CASSSGGEETQYF